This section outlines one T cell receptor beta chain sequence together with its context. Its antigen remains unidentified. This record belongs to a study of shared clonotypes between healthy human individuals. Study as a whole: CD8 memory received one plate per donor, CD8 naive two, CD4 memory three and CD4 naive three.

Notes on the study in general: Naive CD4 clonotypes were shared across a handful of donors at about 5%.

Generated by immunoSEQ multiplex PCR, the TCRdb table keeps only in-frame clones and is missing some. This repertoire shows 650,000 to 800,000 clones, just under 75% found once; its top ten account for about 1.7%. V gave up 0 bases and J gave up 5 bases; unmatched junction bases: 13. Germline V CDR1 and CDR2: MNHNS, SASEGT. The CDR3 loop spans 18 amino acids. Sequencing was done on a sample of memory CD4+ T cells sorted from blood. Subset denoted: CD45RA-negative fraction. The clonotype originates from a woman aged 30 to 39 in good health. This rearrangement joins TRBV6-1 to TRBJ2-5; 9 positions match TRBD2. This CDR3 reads CASSEAMGGLASPETQYF. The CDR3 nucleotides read TGTGCCAGCAGTGAAGCGATGGGGGGACTAGCAAGCCCGGAGACCCAGTACTTC.